These T cell receptor beta chains were read from a single sample in a study of cytomegalovirus exposure and HLA in healthy donors. The data were produced by immunoSEQ multiplex PCR, yet TCRdb's version contains in-frame clones alone and is incomplete. This table holds about 130,000 clones, around 76% found once. Sequencing used PBMCs. The source is a woman between 50 and 59 years old in good health and CMV-seronegative. Both conserved end residues are part of each CDR3. The order of the fields is J gene, V gene, D gene, clone size, CDR3 protein, CDR3 DNA. The D gene is left open where the match is weak. The size entry is marked missing in some rows and otherwise reads once, few, many or a size class.

TRBJ1-5,TRBV5-4,TRBD1,once,CASSWDRGGKQPQHF,TGTGCCAGCAGCTGGGACAGGGGAGGTAAGCAGCCCCAGCATTTT
TRBJ2-3,TRBV7-9,TRBD2,-,CASSKGTSGSADTQYF,TGTGCCAGCAGCAAAGGGACTAGCGGGAGCGCAGATACGCAGTATTTT
TRBJ1-3,TRBV30,-,-,CAWSDSVSGNTIYF,TGTGCCTGGAGCGACAGCGTCTCTGGAAACACCATATATTTT
TRBJ1-1,TRBV10-3,TRBD1,-,CAISGQTGKNTEAFF,TGTGCCATCAGTGGGCAGACAGGGAAGAACACTGAAGCTTTCTTT
TRBJ1-2,TRBV28,-,-,CASSVHRDYGYTF,TGTGCCAGCAGTGTTCACAGAGACTATGGCTACACCTTC
TRBJ1-4,TRBV5-1,-,few,CASSSQGQTNEKLFF,TGCGCCAGCAGCTCCCAGGGTCAAACTAATGAAAAACTGTTTTTT
TRBJ1-1,TRBV5-1,TRBD1,-,CASSITGAGEAFF,TGCGCCAGCAGCATAACAGGGGCGGGTGAAGCTTTCTTT
TRBJ2-1,TRBV18,TRBD2,-,CASSRTSGSGVNNEQFF,TGTGCCAGCTCACGGACTAGCGGGAGTGGGGTAAACAATGAGCAGTTCTTC
TRBJ2-2,TRBV5-4,TRBD1,few,CASSLTGDPRTGELFF,TGTGCCAGCAGCCTGACAGGGGACCCGAGAACCGGGGAGCTGTTTTTT
TRBJ2-1,TRBV5-1,TRBD2,once,CASSWGTSGVYYNEQFF,TGCGCCAGCAGCTGGGGGACTAGCGGGGTGTACTACAATGAGCAGTTCTTC
TRBJ1-5,TRBV27,TRBD1,-,CASSLDRAQGPQHF,TGTGCCAGCAGTCTCGACAGGGCTCAAGGGCCCCAGCATTTT
TRBJ1-4,TRBV19,TRBD1,-,CASSWGQGAREKLFF,TGTGCCAGTAGTTGGGGACAGGGGGCGCGGGAAAAACTGTTTTTT
TRBJ2-7,TRBV28,TRBD2,-,CASSSYSGTNSYEQYF,TGTGCCAGCAGTTCCTACTCCGGGACTAACTCCTACGAGCAGTACTTC
TRBJ1-2,TRBV6-5,TRBD1,-,CASSWTGTESGYTF,TGTGCCAGCAGCTGGACCGGGACAGAGAGTGGCTACACCTTC
TRBJ2-1,TRBV13,TRBD2,-,CASSLGFGTSGRRGPEQFF,TGTGCCAGCAGCTTAGGTTTTGGGACTAGCGGAAGAAGAGGCCCTGAGCAGTTCTTC
TRBJ1-4,TRBV14,-,-,CASSPRGTNEKLFF,TGTGCCAGCAGCCCTAGGGGTACTAATGAAAAACTGTTTTTT
TRBJ2-3,TRBV7-9,TRBD2,-,CASSLWSGRNLDTQYF,TGTGCCAGCAGCTTATGGAGCGGGAGAAACCTGGATACGCAGTATTTT
TRBJ2-7,TRBV19,-,-,CASSIQAGYEQYF,TGTGCCAGTAGTATCCAGGCGGGATACGAGCAGTACTTC
TRBJ1-5,TRBV28,-,-,CASNTDTIGRNQPQHF,TGTGCCAGCAATACTGACACAATCGGTCGCAATCAGCCCCAGCATTTT
TRBJ2-7,TRBV5-1,TRBD2,-,CASSPGQVLLAGGEQYF,TGCGCCAGCAGCCCAGGACAGGTCTTACTAGCGGGAGGCGAGCAGTACTTC
TRBJ1-1,TRBV18,-,-,CASAMGAMNTEAFF,TGTGCCAGCGCCATGGGGGCGATGAACACTGAAGCTTTCTTT
TRBJ1-1,TRBV18,-,-,CASSPAGGGTEAFF,TGTGCCAGCTCACCAGCGGGCGGAGGGACTGAAGCTTTCTTT
TRBJ2-1,TRBV6-4,TRBD1,few,CASSDQGVGEQFF,TGTGCCAGCAGTGACCAGGGGGTTGGTGAGCAGTTCTTC
TRBJ1-1,TRBV19,-,-,CATKGRREWKNTEAFF,TGTGCCACTAAGGGCCGGAGGGAATGGAAGAACACTGAAGCTTTCTTT
TRBJ1-4,TRBV30,-,-,CAWSVGPGEKLFF,TGTGCCTGGAGTGTAGGGCCGGGGGAAAAACTGTTTTTT
TRBJ2-1,TRBV25-1,-,-,CASSESPYGGLELNEQFF,TGTGCCAGCAGTGAATCCCCATACGGGGGATTAGAGTTAAATGAGCAGTTCTTC
TRBJ2-1,TRBV5-4,-,-,CASSLNRDGNEQFF,TGTGCCAGCAGCTTGAACAGGGACGGCAATGAGCAGTTCTTC
TRBJ1-3,TRBV7-2,-,-,CASSFPITGSGNTIYF,TGTGCCAGCAGCTTCCCTATCACGGGCTCTGGAAACACCATATATTTT
TRBJ1-4,TRBV28,TRBD1,-,CASSDDYRGGNEKLFF,TGTGCCAGCAGCGACGATTACAGGGGGGGTAATGAAAAACTGTTTTTT
TRBJ2-3,TRBV29-1,TRBD2,-,CSVEGGLAGNTDTQYF,TGCAGCGTTGAAGGTGGTTTAGCGGGGAACACAGATACGCAGTATTTT
TRBJ1-1,TRBV28,-,-,CASSLNRAALMNTEAFF,TGTGCCAGCAGTCTTAACAGGGCTGCGCTCATGAACACTGAAGCTTTCTTT
TRBJ1-1,TRBV10-3,TRBD1,few,CAISRQGNTEAFF,TGTGCCATCAGTAGACAGGGTAACACTGAAGCTTTCTTT
TRBJ2-7,TRBV5-6,-,-,CASSLEREIREQYF,TGTGCCAGCAGCTTGGAGAGGGAAATAAGGGAGCAGTACTTC
TRBJ1-2,TRBV5-4,TRBD1,-,CASSFRQGGRGYTF,TGTGCCAGCAGCTTTCGACAGGGCGGCAGGGGCTACACCTTC
TRBJ2-2,TRBV27,TRBD2,once,CASRTSGNTGELFF,TGTGCCAGCAGGACTAGCGGTAACACCGGGGAGCTGTTTTTT
TRBJ2-1,TRBV11-1,TRBD1,few,CASSPGPGQGASNEQFF,TGTGCCAGCAGCCCAGGGCCGGGACAGGGAGCGTCCAATGAGCAGTTCTTC
TRBJ2-3,TRBV4-3,-,-,CASSSDRHTDTQYF,TGCGCCAGCAGCTCTGACAGACACACAGATACGCAGTATTTT
TRBJ1-5,TRBV5-1,-,-,CASSLGGQSNQPQHF,TGCGCCAGCAGCTTGGGAGGGCAGAGCAATCAGCCCCAGCATTTT
TRBJ1-5,TRBV29-1,TRBD1,-,CSVGQGNQPQHF,TGCAGCGTTGGACAGGGGAATCAGCCCCAGCATTTT
TRBJ2-1,TRBV7-2,TRBD2,-,CASSLASGSSEFF,TGTGCCAGCAGCTTAGCTAGCGGGAGTTCGGAGTTCTTC
TRBJ2-1,TRBV29-1,TRBD2,-,CSGREPLNEQFF,TGCAGCGGGCGGGAGCCTTTGAATGAGCAGTTCTTC
TRBJ1-2,TRBV2,-,-,CASRMEGAPSTYGYTF,TGTGCCAGCAGGATGGAAGGGGCCCCTTCTACATATGGCTACACCTTC
TRBJ2-7,TRBV7-8,-,-,CASSLKGNGEAYF,TGTGCCAGCAGCTTAAAAGGGAACGGGGAGGCGTACTTC
TRBJ2-5,TRBV7-2,TRBD2,-,CASSFQRGSPRVTQYF,TGTGCCAGCAGCTTTCAGCGGGGAAGTCCACGGGTGACCCAGTACTTC
TRBJ1-2,TRBV5-5,-,-,CASSPTPGNYGYTF,TGTGCCAGCAGCCCGACCCCAGGAAACTATGGCTACACCTTC
TRBJ1-2,TRBV9,TRBD1,-,CASSEPDRINYGYTF,TGTGCCAGCAGCGAACCGGACAGGATAAACTATGGCTACACCTTC
TRBJ1-4,TRBV7-9,-,few,CASSVVWGSGEKLFF,TGTGCCAGCAGCGTAGTGTGGGGCTCTGGGGAAAAACTGTTTTTT
TRBJ1-4,TRBV19,TRBD1,-,CASKKQGQEKLFF,TGTGCCAGTAAAAAACAGGGGCAAGAAAAACTGTTTTTT
TRBJ1-4,TRBV28,-,-,CASSNLGAEANEKLFF,TGTGCCAGCAGTAATCTGGGGGCCGAGGCTAATGAAAAACTGTTTTTT